A single TCR beta chain is shown here with its context. The sample comes from a study of blood T cell repertoires in COVID-19. Whole-study context: Sites across the United States, Italy and Spain contributed samples from acute and convalescent COVID-19. In each case, the material was cDNA or gDNA derived from T cells, B-cell-depleted T cells, or PBMCs.

As handled by the study authors: Amplification of reference gene primers provided the estimated nucleated cell counts. TCRdb keeps only in-frame clones here, not all; method: immunoSEQ multiplex PCR. Clone size and the V and J calls come from that table; the DNA yielded D and trimming. Altogether approximately 70,000 clones are present, 65% to 85% being singletons, with the ten largest covering approximately 10%. Trimming cost V 3 bases and J 4 bases; bases outside gene matches: 6. CDR1 and CDR2 (germline): DFQATT, SNEGSKA (reference sequence). This CDR3 is 14 amino acids long. The rearrangement joins TRBV20-1 to TRBJ2-5; TRBD1 agrees at 9 bases. Sequencing input: peripheral blood. The source is a woman aged 50 to 65 with acute or convalescent COVID-19. CDR3 coding DNA: TGCAGTGCTAGTCAAACAGGGGGCGCAGAGACCCAGTACTTC. This codes for CSASQTGGAETQYF.